What follows describes a single TCR beta chain. Its antigen is as yet unknown. This entry comes from a study of T cells after posttransplantation cyclophosphamide. Whole-study findings and limits: Recipient CMV seropositivity and CMV reactivation strongly tracked TRB clonality. Tissue-infiltrating T cells from skin or gut overlapped little with blood T cells. Donor CD8+ memory clones often dominated recipient blood repertoires at later times.

On the day of bone marrow donation, the related graft donor provided peripheral blood. The germline V and J ends were trimmed by 3 bases and 3 bases, with 10 bases remaining between them. The CDR3 is 13 amino acids. Germline values: CDR1 SGDLS, CDR2 YYNGEE. Some clones are missing from TCRdb's copy, which holds only in-frame ones; the method was immunoSEQ multiplex PCR. This sample has more than 40,000 clones and no singletons, with about 2.2% in the ten largest. The gene calls are TRBV9 and TRBJ2-7; a weak D match, TRBD1 (6 bases). This TCR derives from a man between 40 and 49 years old in good health, CMV-negative, and a related stem cell transplant donor. The sample was PBMCs. The CDR3, as DNA: TGTGCCAGCAGCGAAGGACAGAGCTACGAGCAGTACTTC. Amino acids: CASSEGQSYEQYF.